This T cell receptor beta chain was profiled in a study of tumor-infiltrating lymphocytes in primary liver carcinoma. For the study at large: Samples returned roughly 3.5 to 7.5 million productive TCRbeta reads each. Read depth did not differ significantly between tissue types.

Germline lookup yields CDR1 SNHLY and CDR2 FYNNEI. The CDR3 extends over 13 amino acids. V was trimmed by 7 bases and J by 2 bases, leaving 12 bases between them. A constant-region primer served to make TCR beta cDNA from roughly 500 ng total RNA. Slightly modified ARM-PCR served as the procedure for the TCR beta libraries. These libraries came from three rounds of nested multiplex PCR. Researchers ran the first two PCR rounds for ten to eleven cycles each with TRBV1-TRBV30 forward primers and a C-beta reverse primer. One entry per CDR3 protein results from TCRdb running MiXCR on the multiplex PCR reads. The sample holds about 78,000 distinct CDR3 sequences, over 55% seen once. Unsorted bulk tissue of about 20-32 mg yielded co-extracted RNA and DNA.

V and J are TRBV2 and TRBJ2-7; no definite D call. The TCR was taken from an older woman with primary liver carcinoma and hepatitis B virus infection. The material sequenced was liver tumor tissue from sampling region 4. Documented subset: tumor region T4, right-lateral pole. CDR3 coding DNA: TGTGCCAGCATTAGTTGGAGCCCCTACGAGCAGTACTTC. This translates into CASISWSPYEQYF.